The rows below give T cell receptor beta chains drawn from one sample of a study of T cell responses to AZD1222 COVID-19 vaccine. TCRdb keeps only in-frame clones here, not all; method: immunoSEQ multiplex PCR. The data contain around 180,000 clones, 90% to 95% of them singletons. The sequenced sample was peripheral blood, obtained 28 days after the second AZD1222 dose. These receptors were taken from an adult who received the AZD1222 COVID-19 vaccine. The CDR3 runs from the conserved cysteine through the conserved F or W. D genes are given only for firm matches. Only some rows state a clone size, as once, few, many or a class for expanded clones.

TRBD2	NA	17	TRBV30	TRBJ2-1	CAWSVRRTSGVADEQFF	TGTGCCTGGAGTGTACGTAGGACTAGCGGGGTTGCCGATGAGCAGTTCTTC
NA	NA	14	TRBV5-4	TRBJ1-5	CASSFGGRGQPQHF	TGTGCCAGCAGCTTCGGGGGGCGGGGTCAGCCCCAGCATTTT
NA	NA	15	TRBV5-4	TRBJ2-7	CASSYRQVPTYEQYF	TGTGCCAGCAGCTATAGACAGGTCCCCACCTACGAGCAGTACTTC
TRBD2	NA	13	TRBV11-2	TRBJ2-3	CASSLKTSGASYF	TGTGCCAGCAGCCTAAAGACTAGCGGGGCTTCATATTTT
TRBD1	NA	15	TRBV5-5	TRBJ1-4	CASSSTGATNEKLFF	TGTGCCAGCAGCTCGACAGGGGCAACTAATGAAAAACTGTTTTTT
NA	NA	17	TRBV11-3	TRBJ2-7	CASSPQGMGSSSYEQYF	TGTGCCAGCAGCCCTCAGGGAATGGGATCCTCATCCTACGAGCAGTACTTC
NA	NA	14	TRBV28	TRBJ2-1	CASTAPDRNNEQFF	TGTGCCAGCACCGCACCGGACAGAAACAATGAGCAGTTCTTC
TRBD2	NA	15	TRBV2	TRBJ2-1	CASSEDVAGGAPQFF	TGTGCCAGCAGTGAAGATGTAGCGGGAGGGGCTCCGCAGTTCTTC
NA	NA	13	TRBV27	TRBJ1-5	CASSFGAAQPQHF	TGTGCCAGCAGTTTTGGGGCAGCGCAGCCCCAGCATTTT
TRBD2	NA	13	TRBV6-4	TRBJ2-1	CANRLAGVVEQFF	TGTGCCAACCGACTAGCGGGAGTGGTTGAGCAGTTCTTC
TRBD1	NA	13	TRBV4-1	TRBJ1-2	CASSQDRADGYTF	TGCGCCAGCAGCCAGGACAGGGCAGATGGCTACACCTTC
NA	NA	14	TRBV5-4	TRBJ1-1	CASSPPAGNTEAFF	TGTGCCAGCAGCCCCCCGGCGGGGAACACTGAAGCTTTCTTT
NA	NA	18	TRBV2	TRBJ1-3	CASSGLGVGVQAGNTIYF	TGTGCCAGCAGTGGTCTGGGAGTCGGGGTTCAGGCTGGAAACACCATATATTTT
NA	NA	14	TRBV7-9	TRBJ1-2	CASSLLGGGSGYTF	TGTGCCAGCAGCTTGTTGGGGGGCGGGAGCGGCTACACCTTC
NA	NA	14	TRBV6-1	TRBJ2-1	CASSELKVYNEQFF	TGTGCCAGCAGTGAATTGAAGGTCTACAATGAGCAGTTCTTC
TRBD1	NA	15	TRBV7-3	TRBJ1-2	CASSFQGAGGYGYTF	TGTGCCAGCAGCTTCCAGGGGGCAGGAGGCTATGGCTACACCTTC
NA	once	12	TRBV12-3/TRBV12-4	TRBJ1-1	CASVWGNTEAFF	TGTGCCAGCGTTTGGGGGAACACTGAAGCTTTCTTT
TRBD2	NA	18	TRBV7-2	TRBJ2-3	CASSFETGEGMGTDTQYF	TGTGCCAGCAGCTTCGAGACGGGGGAGGGCATGGGCACAGATACGCAGTATTTT
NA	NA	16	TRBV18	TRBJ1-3	CASSTNRAYTGNTIYF	TGTGCCAGCTCAACGAACAGGGCATACACCGGAAACACCATATATTTT
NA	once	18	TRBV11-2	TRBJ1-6	CASRGTTGGYSYNSPLHF	TGTGCCAGCAGGGGAACGACAGGCGGCTACTCCTATAATTCACCCCTCCACTTT
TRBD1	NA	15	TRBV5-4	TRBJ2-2	CASSLGQDNTGELFF	TGTGCCAGCAGCCTAGGACAGGACAACACCGGGGAGCTGTTTTTT
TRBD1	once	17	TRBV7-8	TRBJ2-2	CASSLARQGVFSRELFF	TGTGCCAGCAGCTTAGCGAGGCAGGGGGTTTTTAGCAGGGAGCTGTTTTTT
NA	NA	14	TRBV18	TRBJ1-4	CASSPRGANEKLFF	TGTGCCAGCTCGCCGAGAGGGGCTAATGAAAAACTGTTTTTT
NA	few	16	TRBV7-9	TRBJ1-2	CASSLRGPVTNYGYTF	TGTGCCAGCAGCTTACGGGGGCCCGTTACTAACTATGGCTACACCTTC
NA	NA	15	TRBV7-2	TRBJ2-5	CASSSSSGGRETQYF	TGTGCCAGCAGCTCCTCCTCGGGGGGCCGGGAGACCCAGTACTTC
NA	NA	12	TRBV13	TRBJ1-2	CASSLGSYGYTF	TGTGCCAGCAGCTTAGGCTCTTATGGCTACACCTTC
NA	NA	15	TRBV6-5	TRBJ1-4	CASSYGQGSNEKLFF	TGTGCCAGCAGTTACGGGCAGGGCTCTAATGAAAAACTGTTTTTT
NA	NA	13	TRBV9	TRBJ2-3	CASSVDIADTQYF	TGTGCCAGCAGCGTAGACATCGCCGATACGCAGTATTTT
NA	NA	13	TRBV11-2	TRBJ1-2	CASRATGNYGYTF	TGTGCCAGCAGAGCCACAGGGAACTATGGCTACACCTTC
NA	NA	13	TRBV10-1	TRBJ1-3	CASTSNSGNTIYF	TGCGCCAGCACTAGCAACTCTGGAAACACCATATATTTT
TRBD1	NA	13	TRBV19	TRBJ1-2	CATLNRDSYGYTF	TGTGCCACCCTCAACCGGGACAGCTATGGCTACACCTTC
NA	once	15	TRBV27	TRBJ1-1	CASSSFTGHLAEAFF	TGTGCCAGCAGTTCATTTACAGGGCACTTGGCTGAAGCTTTCTTT
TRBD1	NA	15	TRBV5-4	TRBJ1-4	CASSPGTGLIKKLFF	TGTGCCAGCAGCCCGGGGACAGGGCTTATTAAAAAACTGTTTTTT
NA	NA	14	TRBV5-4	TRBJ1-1	CASSPSRGNTEAFF	TGTGCCAGCAGCCCCTCTAGGGGGAACACTGAAGCTTTCTTT
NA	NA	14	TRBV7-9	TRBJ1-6	CASSGGSYNSPLHF	TGTGCCAGCAGCGGGGGCTCCTATAATTCACCCCTCCACTTT
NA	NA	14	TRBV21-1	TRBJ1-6	CASIDRDFNSPLHF	TGTGCCAGCATCGACAGGGACTTTAATTCACCCCTCCACTTT
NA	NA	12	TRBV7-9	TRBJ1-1	CASTLDYREAFF	TGTGCCAGCACCCTTGATTATCGTGAAGCTTTCTTT
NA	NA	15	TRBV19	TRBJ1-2	CASSSPGGRSYGYTF	TGTGCCAGTAGTTCGCCCGGTGGTAGGAGCTATGGCTACACCTTC
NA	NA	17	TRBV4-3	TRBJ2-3	CASSHTRRGASTDTQYF	TGCGCCAGCAGCCACACAAGACGGGGAGCAAGCACAGATACGCAGTATTTT
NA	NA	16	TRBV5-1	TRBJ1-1	CASSRGVDIFSTEAFF	TGCGCCAGCAGCAGGGGGGTCGACATATTTAGCACTGAAGCTTTCTTT
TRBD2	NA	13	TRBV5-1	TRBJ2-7	CATRGGFRDEQYF	TGCGCCACCCGGGGGGGGTTTAGGGACGAGCAGTACTTC
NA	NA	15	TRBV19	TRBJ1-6	CASGGSITYNSPLHF	TGTGCCAGCGGGGGTTCGATTACCTATAATTCACCCCTCCACTTT
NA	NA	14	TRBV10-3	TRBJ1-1	CAISLDSGNTEAFF	TGTGCCATCAGTCTAGACAGTGGGAACACTGAAGCTTTCTTT
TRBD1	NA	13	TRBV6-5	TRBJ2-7	CASSSGQRYEQYF	TGTGCCAGCAGTTCGGGACAGCGATACGAGCAGTACTTT
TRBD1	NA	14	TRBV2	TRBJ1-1	CASSGRGQNTEAFF	TGTGCCAGCAGTGGTAGGGGGCAGAACACTGAAGCTTTCTTT